These 10 T cell receptor beta chains share one sample of origin, sequenced in a study of shared clonotypes between healthy human individuals. The table came from immunoSEQ multiplex PCR; TCRdb's copy has only in-frame clones and leaves some out. The sample consists of 950,000 to 1,300,000 clones, about 75% of them appearing once. Sequencing was carried out using memory CD4+ T cells sorted from blood. Stated subset: CD45RA-negative fraction. The origin of the receptors is a young man in good health.

The chain couples TRBV30 to TRBJ1-5; D gene uncertain. V was pared by 4 bases and J by 5 bases, with 9 bases between. The length of the CDR3 is 12 residues. Per the germline V gene, CDR1 is GTSNPN and CDR2 is SVGIG (reference sequence). In DNA, the CDR3 is TGTGCCTGGATGTGGGCGGATCAGCCCCAGCATTTT. This translates into CAWMWADQPQHF.

The chain recombines TRBV12-1 with TRBJ2-7; TRBD2 is the table's D call, not checked against the DNA. TRBV12-1 is a pseudogene locus. This CDR3 is 16 amino acids long. The CDR3 loop is CAILRTGGETIYEQYF. The CDR3 nucleotides are TGTGCCATCCTAAGAACTGGGGGGGAGACAATCTACGAGCAGTACTTC.

The rearrangement uses TRBV7-9 and TRBJ1-2; D call uncertain. The V gene's germline CDR1 is SEHNR and CDR2 FQNEAQ (reference sequence). Trimming shortened V by 5 bases and J by 6 bases, and 22 bases separated the two germline ends. This CDR3 has 16 amino acids. CDR3 amino acids: CASSLDGGVSLDGYTF. CDR3 nucleotide sequence: TGTGCCAGCAGCCTCGACGGCGGGGTCAGCCTCGATGGCTACACCTTC.

The chain combines TRBV30 with TRBJ1-2; D unclear. Trimming stripped 3 bases from V and 4 bases from J, with 9 bases between. CDR1 GTSNPN and CDR2 SVGIG come from the germline V gene (reference sequence). This CDR3 has 12 amino acids. In DNA form, the CDR3 reads TGTGCCTGGAGAGATCTCCTCTATGGCTACACCTTC. Translating gives CAWRDLLYGYTF.

Turning to this clone: At one boundary the junction diverges from the germline segment, which might be a read error. The CDR3 region is CASSLATGFDNSPLHF. Here the CDR3 DNA reads TGTGCCAGCAGCCTAGCTACAGGTTTCGATAATTCACCCCTCCACTTT. The chain uses TRBV7-2 and TRBJ1-6; perhaps TRBD1 as D (5 bases). CDR1 SGHTA and CDR2 FQGNSA come from the germline V gene. The CDR3 has 16 residues.

This clone was observed a handful of times. V usage is TRBV4-1 and J usage is TRBJ2-5, with D uncertain. Germline assignment: CDR1 MGHRA and CDR2 YSYEKL. The CDR3 loop spans 12 amino acids. V was clipped by 0 bases and J by 4 bases, with 3 bases between them. The CDR3 DNA reads TGCGCCAGCAGCCAAGATACAGAGACCCAGTACTTC. Translating gives CASSQDTETQYF.

This clone was recorded once. This chain joins TRBV4-2 and TRBJ2-5; TRBD2 might be the D (5 bases). Germline values: CDR1 LGHNA, CDR2 YNFKEQ. This CDR3 is built from 16 residues. V was trimmed by 0 bases and J by 7 bases, leaving 18 bases between them. DNA of the CDR3: TGTGCCAGCAGCCAAGATCTCGAGGCGGGTCCGGGGACCCAGTACTTC. Amino acid sequence: CASSQDLEAGPGTQYF.

This chain links TRBV7-2 with TRBJ2-1; D possibly corresponds to TRBD2 (5 bases). V shed 5 bases and J shed 9 bases, with 11 bases lying between them. Germline lookup yields CDR1 SGHTA and CDR2 FQGNSA. The CDR3 covers 12 residues. The chain's CDR3 is CASSRTGGEQFF. In DNA, the CDR3 is TGTGCCAGCAGCCGAACTGGAGGTGAGCAGTTCTTC.

The V call is TRBV9, the J call TRBJ1-1; no clear D. V dropped 0 bases and J dropped 11 bases, with 14 bases sitting between them. The germline V gene encodes CDR1 SGDLS and CDR2 YYNGEE. This CDR3 contains 13 residues. The CDR3 loop reads CASSVALGPRAFF. CDR3 DNA sequence: TGTGCCAGCAGCGTAGCTTTAGGGCCGCGGGCTTTCTTT.

This rearrangement joins TRBV15 to TRBJ2-5, with TRBD2 identical over 13 bases. There are 18 residues in the CDR3. Germline V gene data show CDR1 as LNHNV and CDR2 as YYDKDF (reference sequence). After removal of 5 bases from V and 3 bases from J, the junction contained 12 bases not matched to a gene. CDR3 sequence reads: CATSGYLGLAGAKETQYF. In DNA form, the CDR3 reads TGTGCCACCAGCGGGTACTTAGGACTAGCGGGGGCTAAAGAGACCCAGTACTTC.